The 3 T cell receptor beta chains listed next were all sequenced from one sample in a study of chemoradiotherapy in HPV16-positive cancers (dated by TCRdb to about 2022). The method was the immunoSEQ multiplex PCR assay. This immuneACCESS table, as held by TCRdb, lists in-frame sequences with V and J called but not all clones. Of the missing ones, under half trace to an unresolved V gene in checked studies; the others have no known cause. This sample is represented by about 30,000 clones; approximately 90% of them were singletons. The leading ten clones occupy 20% to 25% of the sample. This material consisted of blood, taken from a patient who underwent chemoradiotherapy. The origin of the receptors is a human donor with HPV-associated anogenital cancer.

The chain joins TRBV4-2 to TRBJ2-7; D may be TRBD1 (6 bases). CDR1 is LGHNA and CDR2 is YNFKEQ in the germline V gene. V was shortened by 0 bases and J by 5 bases, with 11 bases between the two germline ends. CDR3 size: 14 residues. CDR3 in DNA: TGTGCCAGCAGCCAAGAGACAGGATCCAACGAGCAGTACTTC. Amino acid sequence: CASSQETGSNEQYF.

This chain uses TRBV19 with TRBJ1-1, with 7 bases matching TRBD1. Germline lookup yields CDR1 LNHDA and CDR2 SQIVND (reference sequence). Losses at the gene ends were 2 bases for V and 4 bases for J; bases not matched to a gene: 7. The CDR3 covers 15 residues. Written as DNA, the CDR3 is TGTGCCAGTAGTATATTTCAGGGGGTTGGCACTGAAGCTTTCTTT. It is translated as CASSIFQGVGTEAFF.

V and J are TRBV5-6 and TRBJ1-2, with unresolved D. The CDR3 is 12 amino acids. V was pared by 4 bases and J by 8 bases, with 12 bases between. Germline V gives CDR1 SGHDT, CDR2 YYEEEE. The CDR3 reads CASSGDGSGYTF. The CDR3 DNA is TGTGCCAGCAGCGGAGACGGGAGCGGCTACACCTTC. The full variable domain, with the rest looked up from reference TRBV5-6 and TRBJ1-2, is DAGVTQSPTHLIKTRGQQVTLRCSPKSGHDTVSWYQQALGQGPQFIFQYYEEEERQRGNFPDRFSGHQFPNYSSELNVNALLLGDSALYLCASSGDGSGYTFGSGTRLTVV.